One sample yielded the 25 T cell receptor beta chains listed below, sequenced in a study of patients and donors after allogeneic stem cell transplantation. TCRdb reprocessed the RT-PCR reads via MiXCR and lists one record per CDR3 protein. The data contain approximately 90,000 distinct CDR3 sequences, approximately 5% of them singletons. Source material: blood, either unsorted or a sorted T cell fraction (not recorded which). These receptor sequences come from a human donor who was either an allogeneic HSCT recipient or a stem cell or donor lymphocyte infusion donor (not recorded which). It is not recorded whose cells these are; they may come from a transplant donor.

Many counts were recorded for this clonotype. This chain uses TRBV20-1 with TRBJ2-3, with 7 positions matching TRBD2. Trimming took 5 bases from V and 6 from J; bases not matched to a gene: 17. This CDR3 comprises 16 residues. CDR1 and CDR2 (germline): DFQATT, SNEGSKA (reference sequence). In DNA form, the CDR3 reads TGCAGTGCTGTGCCTGGTTCGGGGGGTGCCCCCGATACGCAGTATTTT. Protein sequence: CSAVPGSGGAPDTQYF.

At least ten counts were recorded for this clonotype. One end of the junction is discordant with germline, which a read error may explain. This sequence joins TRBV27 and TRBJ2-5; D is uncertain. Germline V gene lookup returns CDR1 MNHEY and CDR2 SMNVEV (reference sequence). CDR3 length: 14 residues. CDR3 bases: TGTGCCAGCAGTTTGACGCCTACCGTCGGCTCCTCGCACTTC. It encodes CASSLTPTVGSSHF.

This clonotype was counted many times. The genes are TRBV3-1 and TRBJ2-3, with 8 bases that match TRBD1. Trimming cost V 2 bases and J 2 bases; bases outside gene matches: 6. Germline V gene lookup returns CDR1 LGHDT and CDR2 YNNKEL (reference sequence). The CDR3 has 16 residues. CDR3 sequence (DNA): TGTGCCAGCAGCCAATGGGACAGGAGCACCACAGATACGCAGTATTTT. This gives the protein CASSQWDRSTTDTQYF.

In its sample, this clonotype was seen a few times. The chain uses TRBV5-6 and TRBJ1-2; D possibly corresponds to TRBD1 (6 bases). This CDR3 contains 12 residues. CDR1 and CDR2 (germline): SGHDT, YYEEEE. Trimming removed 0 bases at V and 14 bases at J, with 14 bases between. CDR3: CASSLVRGRGTF. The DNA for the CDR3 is TGTGCCAGCAGCTTGGTCCGGGGGAGGGGGACCTTC. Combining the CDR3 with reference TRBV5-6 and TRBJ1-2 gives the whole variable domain DAGVTQSPTHLIKTRGQQVTLRCSPKSGHDTVSWYQQALGQGPQFIFQYYEEEERQRGNFPDRFSGHQFPNYSSELNVNALLLGDSALYLCASSLVRGRGTFGSGTRLTVV.

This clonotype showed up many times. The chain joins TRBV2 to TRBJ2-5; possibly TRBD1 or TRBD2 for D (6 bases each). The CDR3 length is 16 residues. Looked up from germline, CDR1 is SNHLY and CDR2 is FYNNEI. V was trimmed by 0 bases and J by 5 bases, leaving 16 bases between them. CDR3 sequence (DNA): TGTGCCAGCAGTGAAGCGCTTACAGGGAGGCGGGAGACCCAGTACTTC. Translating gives CASSEALTGRRETQYF. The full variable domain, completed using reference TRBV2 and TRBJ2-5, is EPEVTQTPSHQVTQMGQEVILRCVPISNHLYFYWYRQILGQKVEFLVSFYNNEISEKSEIFDDQFSVERPDGSNFTLKIRSTKLEDSAMYFCASSEALTGRRETQYFGPGTRLLVL.

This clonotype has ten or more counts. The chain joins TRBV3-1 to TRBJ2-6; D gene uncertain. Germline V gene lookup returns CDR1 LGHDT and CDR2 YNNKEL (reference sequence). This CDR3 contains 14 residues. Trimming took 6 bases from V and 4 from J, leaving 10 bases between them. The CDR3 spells CASSFAAGANVLTF. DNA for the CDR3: TGTGCCAGCAGTTTTGCTGCCGGGGCCAACGTCCTGACTTTC.

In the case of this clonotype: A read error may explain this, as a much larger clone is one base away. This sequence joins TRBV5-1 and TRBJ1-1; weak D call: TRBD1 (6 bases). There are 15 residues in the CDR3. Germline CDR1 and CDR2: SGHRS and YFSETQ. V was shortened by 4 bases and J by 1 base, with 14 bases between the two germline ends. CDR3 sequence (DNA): TGCGCCAGCAGCACGGAGGGGGGGTCGAACACTGAAGCTTTCTTT. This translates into CASSTEGGSNTEAFF.

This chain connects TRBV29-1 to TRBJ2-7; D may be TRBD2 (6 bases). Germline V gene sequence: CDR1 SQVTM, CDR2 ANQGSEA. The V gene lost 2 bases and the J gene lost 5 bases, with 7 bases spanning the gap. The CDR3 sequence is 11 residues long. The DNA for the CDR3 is TGCAGCGTTGAAACTAGCCACGAGCAGTACTTC. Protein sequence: CSVETSHEQYF.

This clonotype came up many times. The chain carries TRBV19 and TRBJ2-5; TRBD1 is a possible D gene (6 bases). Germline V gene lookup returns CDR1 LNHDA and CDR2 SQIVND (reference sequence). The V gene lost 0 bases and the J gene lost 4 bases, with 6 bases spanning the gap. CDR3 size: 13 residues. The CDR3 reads CASSIDRGETQYF. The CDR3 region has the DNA TGTGCCAGTAGTATAGACAGGGGAGAGACCCAGTACTTC.

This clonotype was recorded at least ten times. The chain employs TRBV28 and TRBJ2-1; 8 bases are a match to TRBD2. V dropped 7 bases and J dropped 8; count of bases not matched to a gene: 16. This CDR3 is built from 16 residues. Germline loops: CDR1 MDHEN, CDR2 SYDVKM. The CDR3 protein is CASTLGGVGLRDEQFF. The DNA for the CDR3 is TGTGCCAGCACCCTCGGGGGGGTCGGCTTACGTGATGAGCAGTTCTTC.

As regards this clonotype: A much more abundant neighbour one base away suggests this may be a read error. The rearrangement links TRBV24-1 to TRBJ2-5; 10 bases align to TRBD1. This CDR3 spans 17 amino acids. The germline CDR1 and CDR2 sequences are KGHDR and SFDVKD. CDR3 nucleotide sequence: TGTACCACCAGCAAATCCCGGGACAGGGGTCGCCAAGAGACCCAGTACTTC. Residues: CTTSKSRDRGRQETQYF.

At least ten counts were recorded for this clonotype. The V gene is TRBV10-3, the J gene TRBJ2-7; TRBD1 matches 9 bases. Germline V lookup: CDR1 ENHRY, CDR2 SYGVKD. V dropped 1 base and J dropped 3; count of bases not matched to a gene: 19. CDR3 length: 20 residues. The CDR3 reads CAISEFPSLPGQGRSYEQYF. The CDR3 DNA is TGTGCCATCAGTGAGTTCCCTTCCCTGCCGGGACAGGGAAGGAGCTACGAGCAGTACTTC.

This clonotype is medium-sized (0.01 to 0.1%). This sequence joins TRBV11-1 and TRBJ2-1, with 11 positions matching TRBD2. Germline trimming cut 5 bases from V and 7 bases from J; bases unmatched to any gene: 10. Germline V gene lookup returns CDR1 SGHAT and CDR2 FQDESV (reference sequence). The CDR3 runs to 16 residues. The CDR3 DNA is TGTGCCAGCAGCCCGCGGACTAGCGGGCTCTCGAATGAGCAGTTCTTC. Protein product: CASSPRTSGLSNEQFF. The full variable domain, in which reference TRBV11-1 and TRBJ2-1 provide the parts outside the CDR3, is EAEVAQSPRYKITEKSQAVAFWCDPISGHATLYWYRQILGQGPELLVQFQDESVVDDSQLPKDRFSAERLKGVDSTLKIQPAELGDSAMYLCASSPRTSGLSNEQFFGPGTRLTVL.

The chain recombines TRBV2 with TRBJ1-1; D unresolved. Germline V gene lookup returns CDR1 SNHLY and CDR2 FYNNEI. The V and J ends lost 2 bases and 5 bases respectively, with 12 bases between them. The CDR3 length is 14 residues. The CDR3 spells CASSEFHGKTEAFF. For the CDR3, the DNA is TGTGCCAGCAGTGAATTCCATGGGAAGACTGAAGCTTTCTTT.

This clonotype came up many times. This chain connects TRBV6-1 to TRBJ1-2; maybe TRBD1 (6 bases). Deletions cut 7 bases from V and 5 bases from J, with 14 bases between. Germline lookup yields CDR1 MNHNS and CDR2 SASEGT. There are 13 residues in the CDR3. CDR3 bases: TGTGCCAGCACGGGGGGGGCACGGTATGGCTACACCTTC. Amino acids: CASTGGARYGYTF.

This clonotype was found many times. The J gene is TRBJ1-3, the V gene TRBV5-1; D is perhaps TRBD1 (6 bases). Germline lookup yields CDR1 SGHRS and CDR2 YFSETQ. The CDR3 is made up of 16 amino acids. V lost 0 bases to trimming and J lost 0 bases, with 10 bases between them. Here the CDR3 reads CASSLDGTSSGNTIYF. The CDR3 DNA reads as TGCGCCAGCAGCTTGGACGGGACATCCTCTGGAAACACCATATATTTT. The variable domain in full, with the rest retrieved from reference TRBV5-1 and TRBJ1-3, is KAGVTQTPRYLIKTRGQQVTLSCSPISGHRSVSWYQQTPGQGLQFLFEYFSETQRNKGNFPGRFSGRQFSNSRSEMNVSTLELGDSALYLCASSLDGTSSGNTIYFGEGSWLTVV.

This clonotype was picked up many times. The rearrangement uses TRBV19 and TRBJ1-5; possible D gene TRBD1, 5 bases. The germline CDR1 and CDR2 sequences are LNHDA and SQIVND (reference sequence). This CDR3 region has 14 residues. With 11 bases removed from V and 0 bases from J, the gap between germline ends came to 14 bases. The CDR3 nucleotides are TGTGCCTCGAGGGGTGGATATAGCAATCAGCCCCAGCATTTT. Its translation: CASRGGYSNQPQHF.

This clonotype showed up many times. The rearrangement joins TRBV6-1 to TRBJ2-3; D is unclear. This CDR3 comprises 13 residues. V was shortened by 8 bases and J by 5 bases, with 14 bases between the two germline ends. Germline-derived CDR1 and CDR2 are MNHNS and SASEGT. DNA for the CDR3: TGTGCCAGCTCCGCTAGTGCGCGAGATACGCAGTATTTT. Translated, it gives CASSASARDTQYF.

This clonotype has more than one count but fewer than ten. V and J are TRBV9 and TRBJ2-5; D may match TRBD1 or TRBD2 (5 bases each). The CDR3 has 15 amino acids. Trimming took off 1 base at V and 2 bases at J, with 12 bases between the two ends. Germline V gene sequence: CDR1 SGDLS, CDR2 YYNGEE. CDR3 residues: CASSVTGTEQETQYF. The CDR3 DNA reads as TGTGCCAGCAGCGTAACCGGGACGGAGCAAGAGACCCAGTACTTC.

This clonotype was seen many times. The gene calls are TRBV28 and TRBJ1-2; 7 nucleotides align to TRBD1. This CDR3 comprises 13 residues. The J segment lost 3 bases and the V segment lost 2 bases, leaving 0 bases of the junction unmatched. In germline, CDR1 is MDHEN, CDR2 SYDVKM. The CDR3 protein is CASSLGTDYGYTF. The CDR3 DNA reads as TGTGCCAGCAGTTTAGGGACAGACTATGGCTACACCTTC.

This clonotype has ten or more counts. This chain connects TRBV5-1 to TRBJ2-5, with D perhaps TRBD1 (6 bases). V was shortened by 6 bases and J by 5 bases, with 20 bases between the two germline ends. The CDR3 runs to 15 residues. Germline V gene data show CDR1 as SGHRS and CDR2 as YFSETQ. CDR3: CASKSLQTQGETQYF. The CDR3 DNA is TGCGCCAGCAAGTCTCTACAGACGCAGGGGGAGACCCAGTACTTC. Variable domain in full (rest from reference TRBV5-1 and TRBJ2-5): KAGVTQTPRYLIKTRGQQVTLSCSPISGHRSVSWYQQTPGQGLQFLFEYFSETQRNKGNFPGRFSGRQFSNSRSEMNVSTLELGDSALYLCASKSLQTQGETQYFGPGTRLLVL.

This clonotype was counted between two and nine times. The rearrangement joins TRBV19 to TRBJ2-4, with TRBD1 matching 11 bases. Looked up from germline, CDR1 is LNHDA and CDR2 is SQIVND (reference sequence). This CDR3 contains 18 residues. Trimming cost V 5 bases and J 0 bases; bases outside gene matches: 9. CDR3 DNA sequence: TGTGCCAGTAGTTGGGGACAGGGGGGAGAAACAGCCAAAAACATTCAGTACTTC. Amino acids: CASSWGQGGETAKNIQYF.

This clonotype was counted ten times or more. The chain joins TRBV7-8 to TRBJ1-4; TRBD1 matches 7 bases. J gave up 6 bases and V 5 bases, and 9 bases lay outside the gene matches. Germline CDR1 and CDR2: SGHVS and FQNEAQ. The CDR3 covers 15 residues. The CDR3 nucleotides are TGTGCCAGCAGCAGCTCAGGACAGGCGGATGAAAAACTGTTTTTT. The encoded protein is CASSSSGQADEKLFF. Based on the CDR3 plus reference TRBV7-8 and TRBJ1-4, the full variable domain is GAGVSQSPRYKVAKRGQDVALRCDPISGHVSLFWYQQALGQGPEFLTYFQNEAQLDKSGLPSDRFFAERPEGSVSTLKIQRTQQEDSAVYLCASSSSGQADEKLFFGSGTQLSVL.

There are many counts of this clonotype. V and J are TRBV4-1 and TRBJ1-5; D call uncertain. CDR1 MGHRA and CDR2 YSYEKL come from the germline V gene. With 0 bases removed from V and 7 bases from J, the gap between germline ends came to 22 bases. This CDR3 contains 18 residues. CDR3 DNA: TGCGCCAGCAGCCAAGATTGGGATTTTAGTGTGGGTGGACAGCCCCAGCATTTT. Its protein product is CASSQDWDFSVGGQPQHF.

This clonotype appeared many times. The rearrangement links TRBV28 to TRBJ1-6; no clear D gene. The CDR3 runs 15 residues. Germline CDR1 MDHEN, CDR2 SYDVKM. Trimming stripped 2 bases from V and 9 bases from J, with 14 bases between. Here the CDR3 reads CASSLPSSNGSPLHF. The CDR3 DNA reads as TGTGCCAGCAGTTTACCCAGCAGTAACGGTTCACCCCTCCACTTT.